Here is one TCR beta chain with its context. Its antigen is unknown. PCR was performed using 60 Vbeta and 13 Jbeta primers. The table came from immunoSEQ multiplex PCR; TCRdb's copy has only in-frame clones and leaves some out. This table has 90,000 or so clones, approximately 71% appearing once. The data were obtained in a study of cytomegalovirus exposure and HLA in healthy donors. Germline V lookup: CDR1 SGHRS, CDR2 YFSETQ. With 4 bases removed from V and 1 base from J, the gap between germline ends came to 11 bases. There are 14 residues in the CDR3. General study points: Information on immune exposure was restricted to one variable (CMV serostatus). Reports indicated that the classifier achieved high specificity and sensitivity in diagnosing cytomegalovirus status. Sequencing likely caused a cluster of highly shared sequence variants.

V usage is TRBV5-1 and J usage is TRBJ1-1; D uncertain. Sequenced sample: PBMCs. The TCR sequence derives from a woman in her late teens or twenties in good health and CMV-seropositive. The CDR3 sequence is CASSVSGQNTEAFF. In nucleotides, the CDR3 is TGCGCCAGCAGCGTGTCAGGTCAGAACACTGAAGCTTTCTTT.